This TCR beta chain was observed in a study of CXCR3-negative and CXCR3-positive naive CD8 T cells. Study context: The study obtained roughly 130 million TRB reads, about 1.5 +/- 0.3 million per library. Findings of the study overall: In both naive subsets diversity was comparably high, whereas memory CD8+ cells showed much lower diversity. TRB CDR3s were more hydrophobic in CXCR3-positive than in CXCR3-negative naive cells. Between one naive subset and the other, surface CD5 was comparable, and TCR strength was inferred from TRB CDR3 properties.

TRB cDNA libraries were made by UMI-labeled 5' RACE. TCRdb re-called the 5' RACE reads, yielding one record per CDR3 amino acid sequence without DNA. The listing contains 100,000 to 150,000 distinct CDR3 sequences. Concerning this clonotype: The target antigen is unknown.

The CDR3 length is 12 residues. The germline gives CDR1 SQVTM, CDR2 ANQGSEA. The sequenced material came from naive CXCR3- CD8+ T cells from blood. Subset specified: CD45RO-CCR7+CD27+CD95- naive CD8+ T cells lacking CXCR3 (TNR3-). This clonotype was sampled from a human donor in good health. Some clones in this sample may be carry-over from other donors' samples. The chain employs TRBV29-1 and TRBJ2-7; checking the TCRdb D call of TRBD1 is not possible without DNA. The CDR3 protein is CSARDNSYEQYF.